Below, 28 T cell receptor beta chains from the same sample are listed, as sequenced in a study of T cells in Graves' hyperthyroidism and ophthalmopathy. RNA transcripts served as the template for amplifying TCR beta CDR3 regions. Carried out on the TCR CDR3, a first-round RT-PCR used the HTBI primer set. TCRdb re-derived calls from the multiplex PCR reads in MiXCR, one entry per CDR3 protein. The sample has about 540,000 distinct CDR3 sequences, around 45% seen once. Source material: peripheral blood or thyroid tissue (not recorded which). Receptors were obtained from a woman aged 18-29 years with Graves' hyperthyroidism.

This clonotype appeared many times. This sequence joins TRBV20-1 and TRBJ1-1; TRBD1 is a possible D gene (5 bases). The CDR3 is 12 residues long. The germline V gene encodes CDR1 DFQATT and CDR2 SNEGSKA (reference sequence). CDR3 sequence reads: CRGRGSGTEAFF. The DNA of the CDR3 is TGCAGGGGGCGAGGGAGCGGCACTGAAGCTTTCTTT.

As DNA, the CDR3 is TGTGCCACGTCGGAAAGGATCCATGGCTACACCTTC. Its protein is CATSERIHGYTF. The chain is built from TRBV15 and TRBJ1-2; D unclear. The V gene's germline CDR1 is LNHNV and CDR2 YYDKDF (reference sequence). The CDR3 extends over 12 amino acids. Trimming shortened V by 9 bases and J by 6 bases, and 14 bases separated the two germline ends.

Regarding this clonotype: Germline and junction disagree at one end, which may indicate a read error. The chain employs TRBV24-1 and TRBJ2-5; 8 bases agree with TRBD2. Germline CDR1 KGHDR, CDR2 SFDVKD. The CDR3 sequence is 15 residues long. This chain's CDR3 is CASSFLAGLQETQYF. For the CDR3, the DNA is TGTGCCAGCAGTTTCCTAGCGGGCCTCCAAGAGACCCAGTACTTC.

In nucleotides, the CDR3 is TGCGGCCCAGGGGAGACCCAGTACTTC. This translates into CGPGETQYF. The chain carries TRBV29-1 and TRBJ2-5, with D possibly being TRBD1 (5 bases). The CDR3 is 9 amino acids. Germline V lookup: CDR1 SQVTM, CDR2 ANQGSEA.

The genes are TRBV2 and TRBJ2-7, with 9 positions matching TRBD2. The closer fit of TRBJ2-1 to the DNA end suggests the J call may be wrong. Germline assignment: CDR1 SNHLY and CDR2 FYNNEI. The CDR3 consists of 16 residues. CDR3 coding DNA: TGTGCCAGCAGTGAAGAGGGTCTAGCGGGACTACACGAGCAGTTCTTC. This encodes CASSEEGLAGLHEQFF.

Of note for this clonotype: A read error may be the cause here, since a much bigger clone is one base away. V is TRBV10-3 and J is TRBJ2-7; D is perhaps TRBD2 (6 bases). The V end lost 6 bases, the J end lost 5 bases, and 14 bases lay between the germline ends. The CDR3 has 13 residues. Germline V gene data show CDR1 as ENHRY and CDR2 as SYGVKD. The CDR3, as DNA: TGTGCCATCAGCTCCCTGGGAGGTGACGAGCAGTACTTC. Encoded protein: CAISSLGGDEQYF.

This chain links TRBV15 with TRBJ2-6; 8 nucleotides line up with TRBD1. V dropped 5 bases and J dropped 0; count of bases not matched to a gene: 6. The CDR3 loop spans 17 amino acids. Germline CDR1 reads LNHNV; CDR2 reads YYDKDF (reference sequence). The CDR3 DNA reads TGTGCCACCAGCTACCGGACAGGGAGCTCTGGGGCCAACGTCCTGACTTTC. This encodes CATSYRTGSSGANVLTF.

This clonotype was counted ten times or more. V gene TRBV19 combines with J gene TRBJ1-5; D unclear. Trimming took 9 bases from V and 3 from J, leaving 15 bases between them. There are 14 residues in the CDR3. Germline loops: CDR1 LNHDA, CDR2 SQIVND (reference sequence). Written as DNA, the CDR3 is TGTGCCAGAGCTAGTGGTCACCCCAATCAGCCCCAGCATTTT. The encoded protein is CARASGHPNQPQHF. Together with reference TRBV19 and TRBJ1-5, the CDR3 gives the full variable domain: DGGITQSPKYLFRKEGQNVTLSCEQNLNHDAMYWYRQDPGQGLRLIYYSQIVNDFQKGDIAEGYSVSREKKESFPLTVTSAQKNPTAFYLCARASGHPNQPQHFGDGTRLSIL.

The rearrangement links TRBV11-2 to TRBJ1-3; TRBD1 agrees at 7 bases. CDR3 size: 14 residues. The ends lost 7 bases at V and 3 bases at J; junction bases unmatched: 6. The V gene's germline CDR1 is SGHAT and CDR2 FQNNGV. For the CDR3, the DNA is TGTGCCAGCACTCCCCGGGACAGTGGAAACACCATATATTTT. Its protein is CASTPRDSGNTIYF.

The chain uses TRBV15 and TRBJ2-5; D is unresolved. Germline-derived CDR1 and CDR2 are LNHNV and YYDKDF (reference sequence). CDR3 length equals 13 residues. Trimming took 5 bases from V and 2 from J, leaving 9 bases between them. The CDR3 loop is CATSAEWQETQYF. In nucleotides, the CDR3 is TGTGCCACCAGCGCCGAGTGGCAAGAGACCCAGTACTTC.

This clonotype was counted only a few times. V usage is TRBV20-1 and J usage is TRBJ2-7; the match to TRBD2 covers 14 bases. J lost 4 bases, V lost 5 bases, and 1 base had no gene match. This CDR3 has 13 amino acids. Germline V gene data show CDR1 as DFQATT and CDR2 as SNEGSKA (reference sequence). This chain's CDR3 is CSAGLAGGYEQYF. Here the CDR3 DNA reads TGCAGTGCTGGACTAGCGGGAGGTTACGAGCAGTACTTC.

This clonotype was counted between two and nine times. The chain links TRBV24-1 to TRBJ2-7; 9 bases fit TRBD1. V lost 4 bases, J lost 2 bases, and 5 bases stayed unmatched. The CDR3 covers 15 residues. The V gene's germline CDR1 is KGHDR and CDR2 SFDVKD. As DNA, the CDR3 is TGTGCCACCAGTGACTCAAGGACAGGGGCCTACGAGCAGTACTTC. This sequence encodes CATSDSRTGAYEQYF.

This clonotype was recorded a few times. This sequence joins TRBV15 and TRBJ1-4; TRBD1 might be the D (5 bases). The CDR3 runs 17 residues. Germline loops: CDR1 LNHNV, CDR2 YYDKDF (reference sequence). V gave up 2 bases and J gave up 2 bases, with 15 bases separating them. The CDR3 DNA reads as TGTGCCACCAGCAGACCAGGGACGGGGCTCACTAATGAAAAACTGTTTTTT. Translation gives CATSRPGTGLTNEKLFF. Together with reference TRBV15 and TRBJ1-4, the CDR3 gives the full variable domain: DAMVIQNPRYQVTQFGKPVTLSCSQTLNHNVMYWYQQKSSQAPKLLFHYYDKDFNNEADTPDNFQSRRPNTSFCFLDIRSPGLGDTAMYLCATSRPGTGLTNEKLFFGSGTQLSVL.

This chain connects TRBV20-1 to TRBJ2-2, with a tentative D call TRBD1 (5 bases). CDR1 and CDR2 (germline): DFQATT, SNEGSKA (reference sequence). There are 16 residues in the CDR3. Trimming cost V 3 bases and J 3 bases, with 17 bases left between them. The CDR3 nucleotides are TGCAGTGCTAGGCTCCCATTAGGGGTGGACACCGGGGAGCTGTTTTTT. As protein: CSARLPLGVDTGELFF.

V is TRBV29-1 and J is TRBJ1-4; D possibly corresponds to TRBD1 (5 bases). The germline gives CDR1 SQVTM, CDR2 ANQGSEA. Trimming cost V 3 bases and J 6 bases, with 11 bases left between them. This CDR3 comprises 13 residues. The CDR3 loop reads CSVEGEGDEKLFF. DNA of the CDR3: TGCAGCGTTGAGGGTGAAGGGGATGAAAAACTGTTTTTT.

This clonotype showed up just a few times. V is TRBV7-9 and J is TRBJ1-2; 12 nucleotides align to TRBD1. This CDR3 region has 15 residues. Unmatched junction bases numbered 9, after V lost 6 bases and J lost 7 bases. Germline assignment: CDR1 SEHNR and CDR2 FQNEAQ (reference sequence). CDR3 in DNA: TGTGCCAGCAGTTCCGGGACAGGGGGCAGTGGTGGCTACACCTTC. It encodes CASSSGTGGSGGYTF.

This clonotype has a count of ten or more. In nucleotides, the CDR3 is TGTGCCAGCAACCGGGACCGCGATATTGCTTTCTTT. It yields the protein CASNRDRDIAFF. The rearrangement links TRBV2 to TRBJ1-1; D perhaps matches TRBD1 (5 bases). Trimming cost V 7 bases and J 11 bases, with 17 bases left between them. The CDR3 is made up of 12 amino acids. Germline values: CDR1 SNHLY, CDR2 FYNNEI.

V and J are TRBV20-1 and TRBJ1-5; no clear D gene. V dropped 3 bases and J dropped 5 bases, with 14 bases sitting between them. Looked up from germline, CDR1 is DFQATT and CDR2 is SNEGSKA (reference sequence). The CDR3 runs to 14 residues. The CDR3 region is CSASGQVKDQPQHF. CDR3 nucleotides: TGCAGTGCTAGCGGGCAGGTCAAAGATCAGCCCCAGCATTTT.

The V and J genes are TRBV7-3 and TRBJ1-1; D not resolved. The CDR3 is 14 residues long. V lost 5 bases and J 2 bases, leaving 12 bases between the germline ends. CDR1 is SGHTA, CDR2 FQGTGA, per germline. The CDR3 sequence is CASSHLHTNTEAFF. CDR3 nucleotide sequence: TGTGCCAGCAGCCATTTGCACACCAACACTGAAGCTTTCTTT.

This clonotype was found a few times. A read error may explain this, as a much larger clone is one base away. The rearrangement uses TRBV7-9 and TRBJ2-5, with 12 bases matching TRBD2. Per the germline V gene, CDR1 is SEHNR and CDR2 is FQNEAQ (reference sequence). CDR3 length: 16 residues. The CDR3 nucleotides are TGTGCCAGCAGCTTCGCTAGCGGGAGGGCGCAAGGGACCCAGTACTTC. Its protein product is CASSFASGRAQGTQYF.

V is TRBV29-1 and J is TRBJ2-7; a possible D gene is TRBD2 (5 bases). The V and J ends lost 7 bases and 4 bases respectively, with 14 bases between them. The CDR3 has 12 amino acids. The germline V gene encodes CDR1 SQVTM and CDR2 ANQGSEA. The CDR3 reads CSDLGSGYEQYF. The CDR3 nucleotides are TGCAGCGACCTTGGGAGCGGATACGAGCAGTACTTC.

This clonotype was observed once. CDR3 amino acids: CASSLRGVGYEQYF. The CDR3 DNA is TGCGCCAGCAGCTTGAGAGGGGTTGGGTACGAGCAGTACTTC. The V and J genes are TRBV5-1 and TRBJ2-7; either TRBD1 or TRBD2 may fit D (5 bases each). The CDR3 covers 14 residues. CDR1 is SGHRS and CDR2 is YFSETQ in the germline V gene. The V end lost 1 base, the J end lost 4 bases, and 12 bases lay between the germline ends.

The rearrangement uses TRBV7-3 and TRBJ1-6; D uncertain. Germline V CDR1 and CDR2: SGHTA, FQGTGA. V shed 4 bases and J shed 9 bases, with 19 bases lying between them. The CDR3 length is 16 residues. CDR3 nucleotide sequence: TGTGCCAGCAGCTCACCACAGTACGGGGATGGTTCACCCCTCCACTTT. Translated, it gives CASSSPQYGDGSPLHF.

The chain recombines TRBV25-1 with TRBJ1-2; weak D call: TRBD1 (6 bases). In germline, CDR1 is MGHDK, CDR2 SYGVNS. Trimming left V 2 bases short and J 6 bases short, with 10 bases between. This CDR3 spans 13 amino acids. The CDR3 here is CASSEVGAHGYTF. The CDR3 coding sequence is TGTGCCAGCAGTGAAGTGGGGGCGCATGGCTACACCTTC.

This clonotype was detected a few times. The V call is TRBV6-5, the J call TRBJ1-5, with 8 bases that match TRBD1. V lost 6 bases to trimming and J lost 6 bases; unmatched junction nucleotides: 10. The CDR3 is made up of 15 amino acids. The germline V gene encodes CDR1 MNHEY and CDR2 SVGAGI. The CDR3 coding sequence is TGTGCCAGCAGCTACGGGGACAGGAGGGGTCAGCCCCAGCATTTT. Translated: CASSYGDRRGQPQHF.

The chain uses TRBV12-3 or TRBV12-4 and TRBJ2-7; 8 positions match TRBD1. The V segment lost 4 bases and the J segment 2 bases; nucleotides outside the gene matches: 7. The CDR3 contains 15 residues. The CDR3 DNA sequence: TGTGCCAGCAGTTCATCGACAGGGGTGCCCTACGAGCAGTACTTC. Its translation is CASSSSTGVPYEQYF.

The rearrangement joins TRBV2 to TRBJ1-5; possible D gene TRBD1, 5 bases. CDR1 is SNHLY, CDR2 FYNNEI, per germline. V lost 7 bases to trimming and J lost 14 bases, with 15 bases between them. The CDR3 sequence is 11 residues long. The CDR3 DNA is TGTGCCAGCACCACAGGTCTTGGGGAGCATTTT. Translating it yields CASTTGLGEHF.

The V and J genes are TRBV15 and TRBJ2-5, with 14 bases identical to TRBD2. The germline CDR1 and CDR2 sequences are LNHNV and YYDKDF (reference sequence). This CDR3 is built from 20 residues. V lost 1 base to trimming and J lost 1 base; unmatched junction nucleotides: 11. CDR3 loop: CATSRVETTGLAGGQETQYF. In DNA form, the CDR3 reads TGTGCCACCAGCAGAGTGGAGACAACCGGACTAGCGGGAGGCCAAGAGACCCAGTACTTC.